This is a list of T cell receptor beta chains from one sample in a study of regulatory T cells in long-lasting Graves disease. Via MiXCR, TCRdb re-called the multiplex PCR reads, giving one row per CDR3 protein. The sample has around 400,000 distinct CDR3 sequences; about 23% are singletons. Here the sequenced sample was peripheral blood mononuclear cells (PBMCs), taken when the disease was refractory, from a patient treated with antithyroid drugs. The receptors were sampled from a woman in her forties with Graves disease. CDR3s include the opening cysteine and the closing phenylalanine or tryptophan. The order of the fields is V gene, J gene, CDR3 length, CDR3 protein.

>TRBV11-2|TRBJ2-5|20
CASSLGGTGYGRAPLETQYF
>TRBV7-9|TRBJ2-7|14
CASAPPIGGYEQYF
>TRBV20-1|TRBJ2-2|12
CSARGMSGELFF
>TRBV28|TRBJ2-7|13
CASSSPGAYEQYF
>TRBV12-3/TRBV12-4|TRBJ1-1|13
CASTLGQYTEAFF
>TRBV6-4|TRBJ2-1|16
CASSYSASGRYNEQFF
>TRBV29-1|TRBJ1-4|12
CSARGSVEKLFF
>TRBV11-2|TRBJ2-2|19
CASSLGLAEPLANTGELFF
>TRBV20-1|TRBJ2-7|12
CSPKWADHLQYF
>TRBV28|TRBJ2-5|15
CASSFSLAGKETQYF
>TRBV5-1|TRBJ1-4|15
CASSAGDSLLEKLFF
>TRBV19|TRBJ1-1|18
CASKLWSGGKTLNTEAFF
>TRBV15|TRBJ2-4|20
CATSRPGQGLAGGTKNIQYF
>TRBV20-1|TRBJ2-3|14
CSARFRGSTDTQYF
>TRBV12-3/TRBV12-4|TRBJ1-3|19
CASTTEFRGWRLTGNTIYF
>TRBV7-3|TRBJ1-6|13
CASSLGMNSPLHF
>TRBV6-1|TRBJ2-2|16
CASSDGGVSNTGELFF
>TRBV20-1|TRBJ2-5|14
CSARTDAVAETQYF
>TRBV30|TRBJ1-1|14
CAWSVTGRMTEAFF
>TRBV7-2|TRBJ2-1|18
CASSVVSGTSGKYNEQFF
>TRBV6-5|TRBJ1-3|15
CASSYGQGAGNTIYF
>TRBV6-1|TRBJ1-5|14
CASSKGNSNQPQHF
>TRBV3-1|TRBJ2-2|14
CASSQGPNTGELFF
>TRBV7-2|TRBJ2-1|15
CASSLRGQGRNEQFF
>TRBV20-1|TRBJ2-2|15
CSAEDRDPNTGELFF
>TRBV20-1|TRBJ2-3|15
CSDRPSGRGGSTQYF
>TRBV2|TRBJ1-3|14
CVSGTGTDGNTIYF
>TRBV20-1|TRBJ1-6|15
CSARVGQGRNSPLHF
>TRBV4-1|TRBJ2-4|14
CASSQPAQGNIQYF
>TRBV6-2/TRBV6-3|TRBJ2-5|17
CASSRGLAGGFGETQYF
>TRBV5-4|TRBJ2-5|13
CASSLGWGETQYF
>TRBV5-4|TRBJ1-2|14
CASSLDRGNYGYTF
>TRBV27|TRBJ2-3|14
CASSLRTAADTQYF
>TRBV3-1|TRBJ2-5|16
CASSQDLARGFETQYF
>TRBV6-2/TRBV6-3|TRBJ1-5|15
CASSYASYSNQPQHF
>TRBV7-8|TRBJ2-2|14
CASSLREGIGELLF
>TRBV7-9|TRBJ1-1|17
CASSLGRTGRVNTEAFF
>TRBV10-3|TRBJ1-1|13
CAISVTGNTEAFF
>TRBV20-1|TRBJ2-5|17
CSAFPGTSVGRPETQYF
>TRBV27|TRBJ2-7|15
CASSHPKGAPYEQYF
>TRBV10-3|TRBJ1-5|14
CAISEFLPGGAQHF
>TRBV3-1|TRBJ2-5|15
CASSRKGTEGETQYF
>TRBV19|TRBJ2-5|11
CASSIGGTQYF